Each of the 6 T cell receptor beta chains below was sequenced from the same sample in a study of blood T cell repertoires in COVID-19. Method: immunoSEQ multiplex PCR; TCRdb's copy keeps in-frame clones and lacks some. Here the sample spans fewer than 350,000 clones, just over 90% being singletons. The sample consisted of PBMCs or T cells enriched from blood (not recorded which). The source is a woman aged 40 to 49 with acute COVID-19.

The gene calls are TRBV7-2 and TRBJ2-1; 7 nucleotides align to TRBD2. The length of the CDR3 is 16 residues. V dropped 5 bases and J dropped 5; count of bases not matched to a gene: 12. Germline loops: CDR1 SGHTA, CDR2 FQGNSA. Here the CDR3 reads CASSRRVSGTNNEQFF. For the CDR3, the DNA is TGTGCCAGCAGCCGCAGGGTCAGCGGGACCAACAATGAGCAGTTCTTC.

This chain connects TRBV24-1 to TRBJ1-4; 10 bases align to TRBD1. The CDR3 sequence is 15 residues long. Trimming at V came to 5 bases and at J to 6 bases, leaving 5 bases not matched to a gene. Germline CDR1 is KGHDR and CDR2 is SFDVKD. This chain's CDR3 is CATSVWTGGDEKLFF. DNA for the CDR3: TGTGCCACCAGTGTATGGACAGGGGGGGATGAAAAACTGTTTTTT.

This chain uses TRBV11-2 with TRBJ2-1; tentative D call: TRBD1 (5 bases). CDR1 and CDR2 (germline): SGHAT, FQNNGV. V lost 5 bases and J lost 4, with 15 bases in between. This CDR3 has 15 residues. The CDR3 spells CASSNTRGRYNEQFF. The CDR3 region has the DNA TGTGCCAGCAGCAACACAAGGGGAAGGTACAATGAGCAGTTCTTC.

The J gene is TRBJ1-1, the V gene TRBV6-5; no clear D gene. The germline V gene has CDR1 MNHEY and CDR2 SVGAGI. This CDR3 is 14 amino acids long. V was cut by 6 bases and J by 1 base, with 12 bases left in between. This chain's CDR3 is CASRSFERNTEAFF. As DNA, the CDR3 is TGTGCCAGCAGGTCCTTCGAGCGGAACACTGAAGCTTTCTTT.

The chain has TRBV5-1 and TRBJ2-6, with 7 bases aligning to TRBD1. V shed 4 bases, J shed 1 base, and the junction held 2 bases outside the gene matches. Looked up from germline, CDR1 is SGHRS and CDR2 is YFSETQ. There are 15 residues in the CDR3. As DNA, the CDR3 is TGCGCCAGCAGCGCGACAGGGTCTGGGGCCAACGTCCTGACTTTC. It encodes CASSATGSGANVLTF.

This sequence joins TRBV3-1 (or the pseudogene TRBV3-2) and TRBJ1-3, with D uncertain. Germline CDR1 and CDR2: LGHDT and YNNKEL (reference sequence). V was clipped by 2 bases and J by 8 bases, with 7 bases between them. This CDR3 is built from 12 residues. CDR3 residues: CASSQLGDTIYF. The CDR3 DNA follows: TGTGCCAGCAGCCAACTCGGTGACACCATATATTTT.